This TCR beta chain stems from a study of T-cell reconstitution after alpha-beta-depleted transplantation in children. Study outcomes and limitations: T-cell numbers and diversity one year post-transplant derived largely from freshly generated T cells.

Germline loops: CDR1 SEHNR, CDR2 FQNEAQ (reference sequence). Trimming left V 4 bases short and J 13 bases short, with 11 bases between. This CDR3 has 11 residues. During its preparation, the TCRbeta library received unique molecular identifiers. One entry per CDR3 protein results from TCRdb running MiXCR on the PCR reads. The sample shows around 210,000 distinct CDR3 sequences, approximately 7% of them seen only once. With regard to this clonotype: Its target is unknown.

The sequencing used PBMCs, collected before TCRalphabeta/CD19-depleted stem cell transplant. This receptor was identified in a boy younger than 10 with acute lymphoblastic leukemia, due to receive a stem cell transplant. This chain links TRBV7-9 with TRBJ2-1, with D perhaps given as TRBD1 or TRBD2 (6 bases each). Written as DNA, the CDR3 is TGTGCCAGCAGCTACGGGGGCGCTCAGTTCTTC. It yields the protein CASSYGGAQFF.